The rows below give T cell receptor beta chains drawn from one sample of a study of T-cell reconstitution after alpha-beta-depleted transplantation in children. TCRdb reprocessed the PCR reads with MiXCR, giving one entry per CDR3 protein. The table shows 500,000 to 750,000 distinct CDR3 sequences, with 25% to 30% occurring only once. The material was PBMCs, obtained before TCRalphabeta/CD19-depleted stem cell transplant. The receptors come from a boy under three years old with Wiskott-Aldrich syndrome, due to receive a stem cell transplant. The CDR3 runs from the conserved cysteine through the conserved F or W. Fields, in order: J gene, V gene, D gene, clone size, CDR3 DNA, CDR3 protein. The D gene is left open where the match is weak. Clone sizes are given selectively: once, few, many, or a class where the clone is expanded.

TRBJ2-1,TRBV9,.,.,TGTGCCAGCAGCCGAGGATCGGGAGAGTCCTACAATGAGCAGTTCTTC,CASSRGSGESYNEQFF
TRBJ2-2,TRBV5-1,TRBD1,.,TGCGCCAGCAGCCAAACAGGGGCCGACACCGGGGAGCTGTTTTTT,CASSQTGADTGELFF
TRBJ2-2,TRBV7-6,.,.,TGTGCCAGCGCGAGGGCCTTACACACCGGGGAGCTGTTTTTT,CASARALHTGELFF
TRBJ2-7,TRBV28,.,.,TGTGCCAGCAGTTTATCGCAGTCCATACGCTCCTACGAGCAGTACTTC,CASSLSQSIRSYEQYF
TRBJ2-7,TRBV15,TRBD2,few,TGTGCCACCAGCAGAGTAGCCAGCGGGGCCTACGAGCAGTACTTC,CATSRVASGAYEQYF
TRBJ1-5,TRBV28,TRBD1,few,TGTGCCAGCAGTCCCGTCGGCGTCGGGACAGGAATTAATCAGCCCCAGCATTTT,CASSPVGVGTGINQPQHF
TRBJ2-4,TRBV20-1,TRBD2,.,TGCAGTGCTAGCTTCCTAGCGGGAGATCATCAAGCCAAAAACATTCAGTACTTC,CSASFLAGDHQAKNIQYF
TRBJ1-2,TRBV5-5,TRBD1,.,TGTGCCAGCAGCTTGGCCGCGACAGGGGGCCCCAACTATGGCTACACCTTC,CASSLAATGGPNYGYTF
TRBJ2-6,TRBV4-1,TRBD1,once,TGCGCCAGCAGCCAACAACAGGGGGCGCCTGGGGCCAACGTCCTGACTTTC,CASSQQQGAPGANVLTF
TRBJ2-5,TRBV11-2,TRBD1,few,TGTGCCAGCAGCCGATGGACAGGTCTCCAAGAGACCCAGTACTTC,CASSRWTGLQETQYF
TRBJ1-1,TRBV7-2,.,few,TGTGCCAGCAGCTTGTTAGGGTTCGGGAACACTGAAGCTTTCTTT,CASSLLGFGNTEAFF
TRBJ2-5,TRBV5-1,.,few,TGCGCCAGCAGCGTCGGGACTCCCGAGGGGACCCAGTACTTC,CASSVGTPEGTQYF
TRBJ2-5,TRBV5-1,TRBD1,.,TGCGCCAGCAGCTTGGACGGGCAGGGGGTGGAGACCCAGTACTTC,CASSLDGQGVETQYF
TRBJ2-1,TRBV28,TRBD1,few,TGTGCCAGCAGAGGAACCGGGACAGGGATTTACAATGAGCAGTTCTTC,CASRGTGTGIYNEQFF
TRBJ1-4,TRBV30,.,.,TGTGCCTGTCAGGACGGAGGAGGGGAAAAACTGTTTTTT,CACQDGGGEKLFF
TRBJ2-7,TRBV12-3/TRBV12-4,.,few,TGTGCCAGCAGGATGCGGGAAAACTACGAGCAGTACTTC,CASRMRENYEQYF
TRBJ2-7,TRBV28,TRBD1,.,TGTGCCAGCAGTCCCCGACAGGGCCGAGGGGTTTACGAGCAGTACTTC,CASSPRQGRGVYEQYF
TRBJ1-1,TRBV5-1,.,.,TGCGCCAGCAGCATTGTGGGCGAGAACACTGAAGCTTTCTTT,CASSIVGENTEAFF
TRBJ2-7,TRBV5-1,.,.,TGCGCCAGCAGCTTGGGGACGGGAAGACACGAGCAGTACTTC,CASSLGTGRHEQYF
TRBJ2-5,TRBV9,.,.,TGTGCCAGCAGCGTAGGAGGGGGGTCATGGGGGGAGACCCAGTACTTC,CASSVGGGSWGETQYF
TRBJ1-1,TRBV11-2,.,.,TGTGCCAGCAGCTTAGATCCCGACGGGAACACTGAAGCTTTCTTT,CASSLDPDGNTEAFF
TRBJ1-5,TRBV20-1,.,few,TGCAGTACCGGACGACGCAATCAGCCCCAGCATTTT,CSTGRRNQPQHF
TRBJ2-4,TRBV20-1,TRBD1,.,TGCAGTGCTAGAGATCCATCCGCAGGGGGCAAAAACATTCAGTACTTC,CSARDPSAGGKNIQYF
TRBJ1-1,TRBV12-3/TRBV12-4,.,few,TGTGCCAGCAGTAAAAGCCAGGGAGTAGGTACTGAAGCTTTCTTT,CASSKSQGVGTEAFF
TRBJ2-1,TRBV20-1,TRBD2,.,TGCAGTGTCCCAGCGGGAGGGCCGGAGGGCAATGAGCAGTTCTTC,CSVPAGGPEGNEQFF
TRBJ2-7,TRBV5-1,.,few,TGCGCCAGCAGTCGCCTAGATTCCTACGAGCAGTACTTC,CASSRLDSYEQYF
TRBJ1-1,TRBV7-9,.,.,TGTGCCAGCAGCTTAGTTGGGGGGCGAACTGAAGCTTTCTTT,CASSLVGGRTEAFF
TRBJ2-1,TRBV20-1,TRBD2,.,TGCAGTGCCCAGGGGCTAGCGGGCATCTACAATGAGCAGTTCTTC,CSAQGLAGIYNEQFF
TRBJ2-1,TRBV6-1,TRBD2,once,TGTGCCAGCAGTCAAGGGACTAGCGGGAGTCCAGCCTACAATGAGCAGTTCTTC,CASSQGTSGSPAYNEQFF
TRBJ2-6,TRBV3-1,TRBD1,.,TGTGCCAGCAGCCAAGGGACAGGGGGCTCTGGGGCCAACGTCCTGACTTTC,CASSQGTGGSGANVLTF
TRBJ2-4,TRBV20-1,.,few,TGCAGTGCTTGCAGACCCGTAGCCAAAAACATTCAGTACTTC,CSACRPVAKNIQYF
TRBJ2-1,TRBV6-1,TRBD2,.,TGTGCCAGCAGGGAAGCGGGATCCTACAATGAGCAGTTCTTC,CASREAGSYNEQFF
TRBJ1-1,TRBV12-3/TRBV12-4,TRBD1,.,TGTGCCAGCAGTGGGGACAGGACGATAGCTGAAGCTTTCTTT,CASSGDRTIAEAFF